Here is one T cell receptor (beta chain) with its context. Assay used: immunoSEQ multiplex PCR; TCRdb lists only in-frame clones, some missing. Of more than 70,000 clones in the sample, about four fifths were seen once. The data are from a study of OX40 agonist ivuxolimab in advanced cancers. CDR3 size: 17 residues. The V gene's germline CDR1 is SGHAT and CDR2 FQNNGV. V shed 3 bases and J shed 5 bases, with 20 bases lying between them. This TCR was sampled from an adult with an advanced solid tumor such as melanoma, head and neck, liver or kidney cancer. This specimen consisted of CD4+ or CD8+ T cells sorted from blood, obtained in a trial of the OX40 agonist ivuxolimab. The chain recombines TRBV11-2 with TRBJ2-1; D possibly corresponds to TRBD2 (5 bases). The CDR3 loop reads CASSLSPSSPTNNEQFF. The CDR3 DNA reads TGTGCCAGCAGCTTGTCCCCCTCTAGCCCTACTAACAATGAGCAGTTCTTC.